The sequence of this TCR beta chain was determined in a study of CD8 T cells in ankylosing spondylitis. This clonotype showed up many times. The antigen is undetermined. Study-wide points: There was a TCR beta motif, made of several highly homologous variants, that appeared characteristic of ankylosing spondylitis blood. Matched ankylosing spondylitis synovial fluid reportedly contained a significantly enriched population of disease-linked clones.

In making TCR beta libraries, quantitative 5'-RACE with molecular barcodes was used. TCRdb reprocessed the 5' RACE reads via MiXCR and lists one record per CDR3 protein. The profile shows roughly 120,000 distinct CDR3 sequences, roughly 13% of them singletons. CDR3 length equals 16 residues. The germline CDR1 and CDR2 sequences are SGHRS and YFSETQ. V trimming: 2 bases; J trimming: 3 bases; junction bases outside the gene matches: 3. The receptor comes from a female donor with ankylosing spondylitis or in good health (not recorded which). The J gene is TRBJ2-3, the V gene TRBV5-1, with 13 bases fitting TRBD2. The sample consisted of blood, either unsorted or a sorted T cell fraction (not recorded which). The CDR3 nucleotides read TGCGCCAGCAGCTTACCGGGACTAGCGGGGACAGATACGCAGTATTTT. It encodes CASSLPGLAGTDTQYF.